This T cell receptor beta chain was found in a study of graft-versus-host responses after intestinal transplantation. Overall study: Transplants given to recipients were multivisceral, liver-intestinal, or isolated intestinal. The study gave all recipients anti-thymocyte globulin induction, then tacrolimus and steroids for about 3 years. Study-level results: Researchers found GvH clones in recipient marrow, and some showed up first in ileum or blood. High graft-versus-host to host-versus-graft clonal ratios were seen in allografts of patients with graft-donor T cell macrochimerism.

This table comes from immunoSEQ multiplex PCR, and its TCRdb copy is limited to in-frame clones, with some not included. In the table there are more than 90,000 clones, around nine tenths of which are singletons. Worth noting for this clone: What it recognizes is unknown.

This TCR derives from a human donor who was the organ donor for an intestinal transplant. This specimen consisted of unstimulated CD4+ T cells sorted from spleen or lymph node cells, obtained before transplant.

CDR3: CASSTSGTDTQYF. The CDR3 region has the DNA TGCGCCAGCAGCACTAGCGGCACAGATACGCAGTATTTT. The chain uses TRBV5-1 and TRBJ2-3; TRBD2 agrees at 7 bases. The CDR3 totals 13 residues. J was trimmed by 1 base and V by 4 bases; bases with no gene match: 0. Germline V gene lookup returns CDR1 SGHRS and CDR2 YFSETQ. Full variable domain (rest looked up from reference TRBV5-1 and TRBJ2-3): KAGVTQTPRYLIKTRGQQVTLSCSPISGHRSVSWYQQTPGQGLQFLFEYFSETQRNKGNFPGRFSGRQFSNSRSEMNVSTLELGDSALYLCASSTSGTDTQYFGPGTRLTVL.